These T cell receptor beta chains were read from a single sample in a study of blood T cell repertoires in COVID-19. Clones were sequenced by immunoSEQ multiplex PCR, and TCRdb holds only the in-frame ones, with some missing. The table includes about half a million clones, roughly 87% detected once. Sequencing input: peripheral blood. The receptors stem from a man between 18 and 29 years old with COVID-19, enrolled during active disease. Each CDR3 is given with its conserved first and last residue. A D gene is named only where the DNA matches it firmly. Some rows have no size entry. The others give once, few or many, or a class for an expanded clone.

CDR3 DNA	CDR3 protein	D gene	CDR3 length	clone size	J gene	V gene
TGTGCCAGCAGCTTGCGCCTGGACAGAGTAAGAAATGAGCAGTTCTTC	CASSLRLDRVRNEQFF	NA	16	NA	TRBJ2-1	TRBV5-5
TGTGCCAGCAGTCGGTTAGGAGCCACAGATACGCAGTATTTT	CASSRLGATDTQYF	NA	14	NA	TRBJ2-3	TRBV27
TGTGCCAGCACCCCAAGAGAATTTATGAACACTGAAGCTTTCTTT	CASTPREFMNTEAFF	NA	15	once	TRBJ1-1	TRBV3-1/TRBV3-2
TGTGCCAGCAGCGCCGGACTAGCGGGAGACTACGAGCAGTACTTC	CASSAGLAGDYEQYF	TRBD2	15	NA	TRBJ2-7	TRBV7-9
TGCGCCAGCAGCCGACGGGGACAAGAGACCCAGTACTTC	CASSRRGQETQYF	NA	13	NA	TRBJ2-5	TRBV4-1
TGTGCCAGCTCACCATACGGCGCCCGGGGCACCGGGGAGCTGTTTTTT	CASSPYGARGTGELFF	NA	16	NA	TRBJ2-2	TRBV18
TGTGCCAGCAGAAAAGCGGGATACAATGAGCAGTTCTTC	CASRKAGYNEQFF	TRBD2	13	NA	TRBJ2-1	TRBV6-5
TGCGCCAGCAGCCAAGTGGGTGTGGTCTACGGGGAGCAGTACTTC	CASSQVGVVYGEQYF	NA	15	NA	TRBJ2-7	TRBV4-1
TGTGCCAGCAGCTTATCTCAGGGGCTGAACACTGAAGCTTTCTTT	CASSLSQGLNTEAFF	NA	15	NA	TRBJ1-1	TRBV11-3
TGTGCCAGCAGTCCCGGGACAGCGGGCAATGAGCAGTTCTTC	CASSPGTAGNEQFF	NA	14	NA	TRBJ2-1	TRBV6-5
TGTGCCAGTGCCCCGGGAGACGATAGCAATCAGCCCCAGCATTTT	CASAPGDDSNQPQHF	NA	15	NA	TRBJ1-5	TRBV19
TGTGCCAGCAGCTTACCTCGCTATGGCTACACCTTC	CASSLPRYGYTF	NA	12	NA	TRBJ1-2	TRBV7-9
TGCAGCGTTGAGTTCCCTAGCGGGAGCACAGATACGCAGTATTTT	CSVEFPSGSTDTQYF	TRBD2	15	NA	TRBJ2-3	TRBV29-1
TGTGCCAGTAGTAGGATAGACAGGACCGGGGTCGAGCAGTTCTTC	CASSRIDRTGVEQFF	NA	15	NA	TRBJ2-1	TRBV19
TGTGCCAGCAGCTTAAGCGTCCGACCCTACGAGCAGTACTTC	CASSLSVRPYEQYF	NA	14	NA	TRBJ2-7	TRBV13
TGCGCCAGCAGCTTGGCGTCGGGACAGGGAAAAGCTTTCTTT	CASSLASGQGKAFF	TRBD1	14	NA	TRBJ1-1	TRBV5-1
TGTGCCAGCAGTCTTCCGGCAGGGGATTCACCCCTCCACTTT	CASSLPAGDSPLHF	NA	14	once	TRBJ1-6	TRBV7-9
TGTGCCAGCACTTTTGGCACAGATACGCAGTATTTT	CASTFGTDTQYF	NA	12	NA	TRBJ2-3	TRBV2
TGTGCCAGCAGCTTAAGGCGGGGCGAGCAGTACTTC	CASSLRRGEQYF	NA	12	NA	TRBJ2-7	TRBV11-2
TGTGCCAGCAGCCGACCCGGAGGGGGCGGGGTGGACACCGGGGAGCTGTTTTTT	CASSRPGGGGVDTGELFF	NA	18	NA	TRBJ2-2	TRBV7-9
TGTGCCAGCGGTAGCAGGAACACCGGGGAGCTGTTTTTT	CASGSRNTGELFF	NA	13	once	TRBJ2-2	TRBV27
TGTGCCAGCAGCCAAGGACAGGGTGGTGGTGAAAAACTGTTTTTT	CASSQGQGGGEKLFF	TRBD1	15	NA	TRBJ1-4	TRBV3-1/TRBV3-2
TGCGCCAGCAGCATTAGCGGGAACTACGAGCAGTACTTC	CASSISGNYEQYF	TRBD2	13	NA	TRBJ2-7	TRBV10-2
TGTGCCAGTTGTAGCGGGGTTAACCAAGAGACCCAGTACTTC	CASCSGVNQETQYF	TRBD2	14	NA	TRBJ2-5	TRBV6-5
TGTGCCAGCAGCTTGGAACGGGATACGCAGTATTTT	CASSLERDTQYF	NA	12	NA	TRBJ2-3	TRBV5-5
TGTGCCAGTAGTGCGGGACAGGCCTACGAGCAGTACTTC	CASSAGQAYEQYF	TRBD1	13	NA	TRBJ2-7	TRBV19
TGTGCCAGCAGCACTCGTGGTGGCGGGGAGCTGTTTTTT	CASSTRGGGELFF	NA	13	NA	TRBJ2-2	TRBV6-5
TGTGCCAGCTCACCACGGGACATCACTAATGAAAAACTGTTTTTT	CASSPRDITNEKLFF	NA	15	NA	TRBJ1-4	TRBV18
TGTGCCAGTAGTGTACAAGAGACCCAGTACTTC	CASSVQETQYF	NA	11	NA	TRBJ2-5	TRBV19
TGTGCCAGCAGTATTTCAGGGTACGGGGAGACCCAGTACTTC	CASSISGYGETQYF	NA	14	NA	TRBJ2-5	TRBV6-6
TGTGCCACCAGTGATTCAGGGGGAGATGGCTACACCTTC	CATSDSGGDGYTF	TRBD1	13	NA	TRBJ1-2	TRBV24-1
TGTGCCAGCAGTCCACAGGGTTACGAGCAGTACTTC	CASSPQGYEQYF	NA	12	NA	TRBJ2-7	TRBV2
TGTGCCAGCAGCCGACAGGCCCAAGAGACCCAGTACTTC	CASSRQAQETQYF	NA	13	NA	TRBJ2-5	TRBV3-1/TRBV3-2